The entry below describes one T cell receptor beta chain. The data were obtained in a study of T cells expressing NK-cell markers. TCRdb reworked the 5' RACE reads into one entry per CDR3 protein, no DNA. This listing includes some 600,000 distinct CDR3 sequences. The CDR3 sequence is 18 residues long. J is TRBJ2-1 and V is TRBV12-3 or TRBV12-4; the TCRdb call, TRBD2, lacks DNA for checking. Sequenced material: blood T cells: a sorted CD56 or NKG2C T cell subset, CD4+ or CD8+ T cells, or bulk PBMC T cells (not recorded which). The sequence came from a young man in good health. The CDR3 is CASSYSVSRRRAYNEQFF.